The entry below describes one T cell receptor beta chain. Generated by immunoSEQ multiplex PCR, the TCRdb table keeps only in-frame clones and is missing some. The repertoire has about 350,000 clones, about 86% of them found once; the top ten carry just over 7%. The data were obtained in a study of blood T cell repertoires in COVID-19. Overall study context: From the United States, Italy and Spain came samples of acute and convalescent COVID-19. Sample material is recorded as cDNA or gDNA derived from T cells, B-cell-depleted T cells, or PBMCs.

Seattle patients were enrolled while actively infected and followed longitudinally. Germline CDR1 and CDR2: MGHRA and YSYEKL. The CDR3 runs 16 residues. The ends lost 4 bases at V and 4 bases at J; junction bases unmatched: 12. The specimen was peripheral blood. The chain has TRBV4-1 and TRBJ2-5; 7 bases are a match to TRBD2. This clonotype was sampled from a woman in her sixties with COVID-19, enrolled during active disease. The CDR3 DNA reads TGCGCCAGCAGCCTCCTTAGCGGGCCAATTGGAGAGACCCAGTACTTC. Its translation is CASSLLSGPIGETQYF.